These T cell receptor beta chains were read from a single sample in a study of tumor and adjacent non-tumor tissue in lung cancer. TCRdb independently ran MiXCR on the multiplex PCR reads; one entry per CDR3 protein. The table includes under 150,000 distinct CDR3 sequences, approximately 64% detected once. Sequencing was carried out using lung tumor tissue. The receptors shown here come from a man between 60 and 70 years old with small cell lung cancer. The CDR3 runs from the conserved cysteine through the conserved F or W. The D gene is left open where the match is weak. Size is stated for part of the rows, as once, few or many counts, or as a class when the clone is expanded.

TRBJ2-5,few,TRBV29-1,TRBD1,CSVQQGGTQYF,TGCAGCGTACAACAGGGGGGGACCCAGTACTTC
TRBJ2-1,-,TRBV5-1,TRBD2,CASSRGLALEQFF,TGCGCCAGCAGCCGCGGACTAGCTTTGGAGCAGTTCTTC
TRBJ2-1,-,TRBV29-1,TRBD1,CSVDSRTGSSYNEQFF,TGCAGCGTTGATAGCAGGACAGGGAGCTCCTACAATGAGCAGTTCTTC
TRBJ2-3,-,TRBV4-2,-,CASTSGTGTDTQYF,TGTGCCAGCACGTCAGGGACTGGCACAGATACGCAGTATTTT
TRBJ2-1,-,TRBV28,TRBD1,CASSFIQGADEQFF,TGTGCCAGCAGTTTCATCCAGGGGGCAGATGAGCAGTTCTTC
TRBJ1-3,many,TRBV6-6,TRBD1,CASSYSNSGTASRPIYF,TGTGCCAGCAGTTACTCGAATTCCGGGACAGCCAGCCGGCCCATATATTTT
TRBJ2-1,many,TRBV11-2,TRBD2,CASSWTSGRANEQFF,TGTGCCAGCAGTTGGACTAGCGGGAGAGCCAATGAGCAGTTCTTC
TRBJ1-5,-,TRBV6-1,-,CASNIPRGNQPQHF,TGTGCCAGCAACATTCCGAGGGGCAATCAGCCCCAGCATTTT
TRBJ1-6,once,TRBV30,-,CAWRTGRDSPLHF,TGTGCCTGGAGGACTGGGAGAGATTCACCCCTCCACTTT
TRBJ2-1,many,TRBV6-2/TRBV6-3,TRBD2,CASSYIPGTSKEQFF,TGTGCCAGCAGTTACATCCCTGGGACTAGTAAGGAGCAGTTCTTC
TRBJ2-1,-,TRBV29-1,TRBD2,CSVHMFSGARPEGEQFF,TGCAGCGTCCACATGTTTAGCGGGGCACGGCCCGAAGGTGAGCAGTTCTTC
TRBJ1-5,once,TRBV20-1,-,CSTRDRVNSNQPQHF,TGCAGTACTAGAGATCGAGTAAATAGCAATCAGCCCCAGCATTTT
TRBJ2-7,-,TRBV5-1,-,CVSSPSPPSSYEQYF,TGCGTCAGCAGCCCTAGTCCGCCAAGCTCCTACGAGCAGTACTTC
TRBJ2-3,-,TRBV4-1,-,CTSSLRVAFRGDTQYF,TGCACCAGCAGCCTCCGGGTAGCGTTCCGGGGAGATACGCAGTATTTT
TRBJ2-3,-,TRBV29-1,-,CSVGLGGPSDTQYF,TGCAGCGTTGGGTTGGGTGGGCCGTCAGATACGCAATATTTT
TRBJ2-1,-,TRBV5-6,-,CAGSLDHEYEQFF,TGTGCCGGCAGCTTGGACCACGAGTATGAGCAGTTCTTC
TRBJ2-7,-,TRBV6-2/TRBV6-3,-,CASGYSIISLTSSYKQYF,TGTGCCAGCGGTTACTCGATTATCTCATTGACGAGCTCCTACAAGCAGTACTTC
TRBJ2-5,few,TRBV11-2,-,CASSLVRVETQYF,TGTGCCAGCAGCTTAGTGCGGGTAGAGACCCAGTACTTC
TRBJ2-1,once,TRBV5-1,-,CVSSLDVYNEQFF,TGCGTCAGCAGCCTCGACGTGTATAATGAGCAGTTCTTC
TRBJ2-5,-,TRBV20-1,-,CSTLGAGYHETQYF,TGCAGTACCCTAGGGGCAGGGTATCACGAGACCCAGTACTTC
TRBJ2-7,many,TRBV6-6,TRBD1,CASGPGQGADEQYF,TGTGCCAGCGGACCGGGACAGGGGGCTGACGAGCAGTACTTC
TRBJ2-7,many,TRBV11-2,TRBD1,CASSLATGDLSYEQYF,TGTGCCAGCAGCTTAGCTACAGGGGACCTCTCCTACGAGCAGTACTTC
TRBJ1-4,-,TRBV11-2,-,CASITETRGPGKLFF,TGTGCCAGCATCACCGAAACACGGGGCCCCGGAAAACTGTTTTTT
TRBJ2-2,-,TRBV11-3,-,CTSSRNRDAGLRGELFF,TGTACCAGCAGCCGAAACCGGGACGCGGGATTAAGAGGGGAGCTGTTTTTT
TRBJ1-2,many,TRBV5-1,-,CASSLGDYGYTF,TGCGCCAGCAGCTTGGGAGACTATGGCTACACCTTC
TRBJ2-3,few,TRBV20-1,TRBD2,CSARGPSGNADTQYF,TGCAGTGCTAGAGGGCCTAGCGGGAATGCGGATACGCAGTATTTT
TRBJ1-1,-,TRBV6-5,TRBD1,CASRYGGQRGTEAFF,TGTGCCAGTAGATACGGGGGACAGCGGGGAACTGAAGCTTTCTTT
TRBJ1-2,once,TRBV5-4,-,CARSLLLGAAINNYGYTF,TGTGCCAGGAGCTTGCTTCTCGGCGCAGCCATAAATAACTATGGCTACACCTTC
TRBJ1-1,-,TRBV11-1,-,CASSLVGAGTTEAFF,TGTGCCAGCAGCTTAGTCGGAGCAGGGACCACTGAAGCTTTCTTT
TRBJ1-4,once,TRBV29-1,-,CSVEDAATNERLFF,TGCAGCGTTGAAGATGCAGCAACTAATGAAAGACTGTTTTTT
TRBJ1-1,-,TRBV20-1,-,CSAIRQNTVAFF,TGTAGTGCTATCCGGCAGAACACTGTAGCTTTCTTT
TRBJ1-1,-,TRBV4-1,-,CASSQQQRSTEAFF,TGCGCCAGCAGCCAACAACAGAGGAGTACTGAAGCTTTCTTT
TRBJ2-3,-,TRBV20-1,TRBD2,CSASSPLGISGMKQYF,TGCAGTGCTAGTTCCCCCTTGGGAATAAGCGGGATGAAGCAGTATTTT
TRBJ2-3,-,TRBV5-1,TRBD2,CASSPSTSGSTDTQYF,TGCGCCAGCAGCCCCTCGACTAGCGGTAGCACAGATACGCAGTATTTT
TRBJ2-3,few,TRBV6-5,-,CASSYRTSTDTQYF,TGTGCCAGCAGTTACCGGACTAGCACAGATACGCAGTATTTT
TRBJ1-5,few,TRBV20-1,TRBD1,CSARDRGPSQHF,TGCAGTGCTAGAGATAGGGGGCCCTCCCAGCATTTT
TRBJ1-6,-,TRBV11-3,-,CASSPRRSPYNSPFHF,TGTGCCAGCAGCCCCCGCCGGAGCCCCTATAATTCACCCTTCCACTTT
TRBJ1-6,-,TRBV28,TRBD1,CASSPLGQYCFYNSPHHF,TGTGCCAGCAGTCCGTTGGGACAGTACTGCTTCTATAATTCACCCCACCACTTT
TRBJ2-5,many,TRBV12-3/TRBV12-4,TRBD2,CASSRRLAGLLETQYF,TGTGCCAGCAGCCGAAGACTAGCGGGACTTCTTGAGACCCAGTACTTC
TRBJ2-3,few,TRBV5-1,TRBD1,CASSLEPRHGQGPDTQYF,TGCGCCAGCAGCTTGGAGCCCAGGCATGGACAGGGGCCAGATACGCAGTATTTT
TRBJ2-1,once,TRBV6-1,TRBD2,CASIQGTSGPYSEQFF,TGTGCCAGCATCCAAGGGACTAGCGGGCCTTACAGTGAGCAGTTCTTC
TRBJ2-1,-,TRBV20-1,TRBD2,CSAVAGGPRSEQFF,TGCAGTGCCGTAGCGGGAGGGCCTAGGAGTGAGCAGTTCTTC
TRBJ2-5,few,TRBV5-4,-,CASSLKYQETQYF,TGTGCCAGCAGCTTAAAGTACCAAGAGACCCAGTACTTC
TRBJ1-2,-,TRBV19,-,CASSNTVYDYTF,TGTGCCAGTAGTAACACGGTCTATGACTACACCTTC
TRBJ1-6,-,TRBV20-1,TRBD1,CSAGDDRGINSPLHF,TGCAGTGCTGGTGACGACAGGGGGATTAATTCACCCCTCCACTTC
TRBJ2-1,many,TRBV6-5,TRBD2,CASRNSGLAGGRLYNEQFF,TGTGCCAGCAGAAATTCGGGACTAGCGGGAGGTAGGCTCTACAATGAGCAGTTCTTC
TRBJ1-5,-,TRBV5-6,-,CASSLSGVNQPQHF,TGTGCCAGCAGCTTGAGCGGGGTCAATCAGCCCCAGCATTTT
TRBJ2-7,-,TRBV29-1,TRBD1,CSMRQGAGCEQYF,TGCAGCATGAGACAGGGGGCGGGCTGCGAGCAGTACTTC
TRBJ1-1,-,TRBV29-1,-,CSDRGRSNTEAFF,TGCAGCGATAGGGGACGGTCGAACACTGAAGCTTTCTTT
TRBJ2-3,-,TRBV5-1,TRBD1,CASGSGTGPDTQYF,TGCGCTAGCGGCTCCGGGACAGGGCCTGATACGCAGTATTTT
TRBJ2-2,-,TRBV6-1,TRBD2,CASSRLAGGTAWELFF,TGTGCCAGCAGTCGACTAGCGGGAGGAACCGCGTGGGAGCTGTTTTTT
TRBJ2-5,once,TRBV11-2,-,CASSTLTGDRGETQYF,TGTGCCAGCAGCACATTGACGGGAGATCGGGGAGAGACCCAGTACTTC